One sample yielded the 5 T cell receptor beta chains listed below, sequenced in a study of CD8 T cells in Susac syndrome. RNA, at about 0.45 to 1 ug, was reverse transcribed with random hexamers. From the immunoSEQ multiplex PCR reads, TCRdb called clonotypes with MiXCR, one entry per CDR3 protein. The top ten hold approximately 0.2% of the sample, which has about 290,000 distinct CDR3 sequences, approximately 85% seen once. Input material: CD8+ T cells from PBMCs. Receptors originate from a human donor with multiple sclerosis.

The gene calls are TRBV20-1 and TRBJ2-3, with D hard to call. The V gene lost 2 bases and the J gene lost 6 bases, with 3 bases spanning the gap. CDR3 length equals 10 residues. In germline, CDR1 is DFQATT, CDR2 SNEGSKA (reference sequence). The CDR3, as DNA: TGCAGTGCTAGAACCGATACGCAGTATTTT. Protein product: CSARTDTQYF.

V usage is TRBV7-8 and J usage is TRBJ2-1; 8 nucleotides agree with TRBD2. Germline V gives CDR1 SGHVS, CDR2 FQNEAQ. The V and J ends lost 0 bases and 2 bases, in that order; junction bases with no gene match: 3. The CDR3 sequence is 16 residues long. CDR3 sequence: CASSLAAGGAYNEQFF. The CDR3 DNA follows: TGTGCCAGCAGCTTAGCGGCGGGAGGAGCCTACAATGAGCAGTTCTTC.

CDR3 region: CATSDPSTSGRYNEQFF. The CDR3 coding sequence is TGTGCCACCAGTGATCCTAGTACTAGCGGGCGGTACAATGAGCAGTTCTTC. The chain combines TRBV24-1 with TRBJ2-1; 9 nucleotides align to TRBD2. The germline CDR1 and CDR2 sequences are KGHDR and SFDVKD. This CDR3 region has 17 residues. With V trimmed by 3 bases and J by 4 bases, 9 bases remained unmatched.

This sequence joins TRBV28 and TRBJ1-2; 7 positions agree with TRBD1. Germline values: CDR1 MDHEN, CDR2 SYDVKM. The CDR3 is 15 amino acids. V lost 3 bases to trimming and J lost 8 bases; unmatched junction nucleotides: 12. CDR3 in DNA: TGTGCCAGCAGTTTTGAGGGCCACAGGGGTGGAGGCTACACCTTC. Its translation is CASSFEGHRGGGYTF.

The chain couples TRBV20-1 to TRBJ2-3; D is unclear. Trimming took off 6 bases at V and 1 base at J, with 11 bases between the two ends. This CDR3 spans 13 amino acids. The germline CDR1 and CDR2 sequences are DFQATT and SNEGSKA (reference sequence). CDR3 loop: CSAPSVRTDTQYF. CDR3 coding DNA: TGCAGTGCCCCGTCCGTCCGCACAGATACGCAGTATTTT.